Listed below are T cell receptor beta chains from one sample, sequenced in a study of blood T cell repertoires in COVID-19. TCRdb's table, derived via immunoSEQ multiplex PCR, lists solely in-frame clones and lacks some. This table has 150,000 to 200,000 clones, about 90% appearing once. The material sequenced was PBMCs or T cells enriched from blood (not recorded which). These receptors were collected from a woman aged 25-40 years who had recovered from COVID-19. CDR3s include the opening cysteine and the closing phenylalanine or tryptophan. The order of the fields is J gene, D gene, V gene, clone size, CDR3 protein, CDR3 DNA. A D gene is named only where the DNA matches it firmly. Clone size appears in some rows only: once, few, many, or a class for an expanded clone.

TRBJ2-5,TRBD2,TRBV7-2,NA,CASSLGTSETQYF,TGTGCCAGCAGCCTTGGGACTAGTGAGACCCAGTACTTC
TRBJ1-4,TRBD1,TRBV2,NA,CASRDRAFEKLFF,TGTGCCAGCAGGGACAGGGCGTTTGAAAAACTGTTTTTT
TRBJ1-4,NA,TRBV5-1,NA,CASSHTGQDEKLFF,TGCGCCAGCAGCCATACAGGTCAGGATGAAAAACTGTTTTTT
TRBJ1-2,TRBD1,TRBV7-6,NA,CASSLGTGGNYGYTF,TGTGCCAGCAGCCTCGGGACAGGCGGAAATTATGGCTACACCTTC
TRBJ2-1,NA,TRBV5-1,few,CASSLDYNNEQFF,TGCGCCAGCAGCTTGGATTATAACAATGAGCAGTTCTTC
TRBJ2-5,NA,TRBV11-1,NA,CASSLEGQGFQETQYF,TGTGCCAGCAGCTTAGAAGGGCAGGGTTTCCAAGAGACCCAGTACTTC
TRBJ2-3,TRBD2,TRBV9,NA,CASSDGTSGPDTQYF,TGTGCCAGCAGTGACGGGACTAGCGGACCAGATACGCAGTATTTT
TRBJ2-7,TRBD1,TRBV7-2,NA,CASSGWDRRSYEQYF,TGTGCCAGCAGCGGATGGGACAGGCGATCCTACGAGCAGTACTTC
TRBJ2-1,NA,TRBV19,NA,CASRGGSGTYSNEQFF,TGTGCCAGTAGGGGAGGCTCCGGGACTTATAGCAATGAGCAGTTCTTC
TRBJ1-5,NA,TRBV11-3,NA,CARNTNLRGQPQHF,TGTGCCAGAAACACAAACCTTAGGGGTCAGCCCCAGCATTTT
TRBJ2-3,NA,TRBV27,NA,CASSLASATDTQYF,TGTGCCAGCAGTTTAGCGAGCGCTACAGATACGCAGTATTTT
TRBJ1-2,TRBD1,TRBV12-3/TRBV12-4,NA,CASTTGGYGYTF,TGTGCCAGCACTACAGGGGGCTATGGCTACACCTTC
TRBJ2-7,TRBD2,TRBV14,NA,CASSHSGLAGGPYYEQYF,TGTGCCAGCAGCCATTCGGGACTAGCGGGAGGGCCGTACTACGAGCAGTACTTC
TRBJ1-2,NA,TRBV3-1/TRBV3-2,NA,CASSQGARGNGYTF,TGTGCCAGCAGCCAAGGGGCTCGGGGTAATGGCTACACCTTC
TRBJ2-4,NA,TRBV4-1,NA,CASSRGPGTLGGNIQYF,TGCGCCAGCAGCCGGGGACCTGGAACCCTAGGAGGGAACATTCAGTACTTC
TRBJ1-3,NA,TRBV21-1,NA,CASDTKANFSGNTIYF,TGTGCCAGCGATACCAAAGCCAATTTCTCTGGAAACACCATATATTTT
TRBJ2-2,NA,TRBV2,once,CASSVGLAVAGELFF,TGTGCCAGCAGTGTAGGGTTAGCGGTCGCCGGGGAGCTGTTTTTT
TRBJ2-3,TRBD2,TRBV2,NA,CASSDAEGGDTQYF,TGTGCCAGCAGTGACGCGGAGGGAGGGGATACGCAGTATTTT
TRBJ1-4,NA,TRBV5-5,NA,CASSFGYGGEKLFF,TGTGCCAGCAGCTTCGGTTACGGGGGTGAAAAACTGTTTTTT
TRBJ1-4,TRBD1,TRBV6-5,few,CASSYRTGFLQFF,TGTGCCAGCAGTTACCGGACAGGCTTCTTACAATTTTTT
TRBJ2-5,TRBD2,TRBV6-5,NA,CASSYMGLAAQETQYF,TGTGCCAGCAGTTACATGGGACTAGCGGCCCAAGAGACCCAGTACTTC
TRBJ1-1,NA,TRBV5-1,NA,CASSLHLNREAFF,TGCGCCAGCAGCTTGCATCTAAACAGGGAAGCTTTCTTT
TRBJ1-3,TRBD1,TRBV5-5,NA,CASSDRTGRDTIYF,TGTGCCAGCAGCGACCGGACAGGGAGGGACACCATATATTTT
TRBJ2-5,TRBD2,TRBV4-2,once,CASSQVTAGRGDQETQYF,TGTGCCAGCAGCCAAGTAACAGCGGGTCGGGGGGACCAAGAGACCCAGTACTTC
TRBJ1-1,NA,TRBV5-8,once,CASSLVRGEAFF,TGTGCCAGCAGCTTGGTCAGGGGAGAAGCTTTCTTT
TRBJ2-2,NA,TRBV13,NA,CASSRWAGLATGELFF,TGTGCCAGCAGCCGTTGGGCTGGTCTCGCCACCGGGGAGCTGTTTTTT
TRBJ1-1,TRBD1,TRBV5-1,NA,CASSLKTGSDTEAFF,TGCGCCAGCAGCCTAAAGACAGGGTCGGACACTGAAGCTTTCTTT
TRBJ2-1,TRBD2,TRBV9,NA,CASSASLAGVYNEQFF,TGTGCCAGCAGCGCCTCACTAGCGGGAGTTTACAATGAGCAGTTCTTC
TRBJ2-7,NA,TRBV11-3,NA,CASSSTYEQYF,TGTGCCAGCAGCTCAACCTACGAGCAGTACTTC
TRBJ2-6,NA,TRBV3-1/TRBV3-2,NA,CASSHSGSGANVLTF,TGTGCCAGCAGCCACTCAGGCTCTGGGGCCAACGTCCTGACTTTC
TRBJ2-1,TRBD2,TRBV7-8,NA,CASSPQSGRGVF,TGTGCCAGCAGCCCGCAGAGCGGGAGGGGGGTCTTC
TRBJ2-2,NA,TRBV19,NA,CASSIGIWGVTGELFF,TGTGCCAGTAGTATAGGAATTTGGGGGGTCACCGGGGAGCTGTTTTTT
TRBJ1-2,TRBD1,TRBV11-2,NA,CASSPGTGSYYGYTF,TGTGCCAGCAGCCCTGGGACAGGATCCTACTATGGCTACACCTTC
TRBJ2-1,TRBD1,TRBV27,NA,CASSWDRGNEQFF,TGTGCCAGCAGTTGGGACAGGGGCAATGAGCAGTTCTTC
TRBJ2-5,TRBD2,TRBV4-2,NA,CASSQVRAGGLETQYF,TGTGCCAGCAGCCAAGTTCGAGCGGGGGGGCTTGAGACCCAGTACTTC
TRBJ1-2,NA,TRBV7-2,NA,CASRSNNAYGYTF,TGTGCCAGCAGGTCAAACAACGCCTATGGCTACACCTTC
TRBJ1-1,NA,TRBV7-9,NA,CASSLGDSEAFF,TGTGCCAGCAGCTTAGGGGACTCTGAAGCTTTCTTT
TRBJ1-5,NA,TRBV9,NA,CASSGGTFSNQPQHF,TGTGCCAGCAGCGGTGGGACATTTAGCAATCAGCCCCAGCATTTT
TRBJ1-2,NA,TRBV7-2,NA,CASSYPNAGRTYGYTF,TGTGCCAGCAGCTATCCTAACGCGGGACGGACCTATGGCTACACCTTC
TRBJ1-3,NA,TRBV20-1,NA,CSAREDTIYF,TGCAGTGCTAGGGAGGACACCATATATTTT
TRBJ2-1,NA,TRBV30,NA,CAWKVTGSSYNEQFF,TGTGCCTGGAAGGTGACAGGAAGCTCCTACAATGAGCAGTTCTTC
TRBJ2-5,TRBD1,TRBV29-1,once,CSGVEQGETQYF,TGCAGCGGTGTTGAACAGGGGGAGACCCAGTACTTC
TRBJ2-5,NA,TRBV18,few,CASSPGSQETQYF,TGTGCCAGCTCCCCGGGGTCACAAGAGACCCAGTACTTC
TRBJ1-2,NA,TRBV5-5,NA,CASSFKLSGYGYTF,TGTGCCAGCAGCTTTAAGTTGTCAGGTTATGGCTACACCTTC
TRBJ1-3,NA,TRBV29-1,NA,CSVEAGSSGNTIYF,TGCAGCGTTGAGGCGGGGAGCTCTGGAAACACCATATATTTT
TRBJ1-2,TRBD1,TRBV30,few,CAYQPGTGPFWGYTF,TGTGCCTACCAACCGGGGACAGGTCCTTTCTGGGGCTACACCTTC
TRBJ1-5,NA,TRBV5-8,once,CASSYRLTGHNQPQHF,TGTGCCAGCAGCTACAGACTTACAGGGCACAATCAGCCCCAGCATTTT
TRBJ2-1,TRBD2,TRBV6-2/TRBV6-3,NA,CASSPGISGGDEQFF,TGTGCCAGCAGCCCCGGGATTTCGGGAGGCGATGAGCAGTTCTTC
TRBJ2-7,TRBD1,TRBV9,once,CASSGLTGSGYEQYF,TGTGCCAGCAGCGGATTGACAGGGTCCGGCTACGAGCAGTACTTC
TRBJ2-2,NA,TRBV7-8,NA,CASSLLVAENTGELFF,TGTGCCAGCAGCTTACTCGTAGCGGAGAACACCGGGGAGCTGTTTTTT
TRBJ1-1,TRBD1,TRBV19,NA,CASSLRQGGTEAFF,TGTGCCAGTAGTCTTCGACAGGGGGGCACTGAAGCTTTCTTT
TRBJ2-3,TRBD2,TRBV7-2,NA,CASSNGRNTDTQYF,TGTGCCAGCAGCAACGGGAGGAACACAGATACGCAGTATTTT
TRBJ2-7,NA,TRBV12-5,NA,CASGLDGYEQYF,TGTGCTAGTGGTTTGGACGGCTACGAGCAGTACTTC
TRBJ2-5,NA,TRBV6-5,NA,CASSLELEETQYF,TGTGCCAGCAGTTTAGAGCTAGAAGAGACCCAGTACTTC